The present entry profiles one T cell receptor (beta chain) with its context. The antigen this receptor binds is unknown. The library was generated by bulk RNA-seq. The TruSeq Stranded RNA sample prep kit was used to generate libraries of poly-A-enriched mRNA from an input of around 1 ug total RNA. Each sample was sequenced in triplicate using paired-end sequencing on a HiSeq 2500. Each mate in the RNA-seq data had a read length of 125 nucleotides. The paper's processing steps were these. After trimming, reads were aligned to hg38 using STAR v2.7, and quality control was handled by FASTQC, RSeQC and multiqc. Salmon 0.14.1 was used to quantify gene expression levels as transcripts per million (TPM). Principal component analysis suggested that transcriptomic profiles were not driven by trial, library batch, sequencing batch, treatment regimen or sex. Based on TCRdb reprocessing of the reads, there is one entry per CDR3 protein sequence, and DNA is missing. The V and J calls here are based on TCRdb, not the publication. The sample includes more than 150 distinct CDR3 sequences, with approximately 93% observed a single time. Approximately 19% of the sample is held by the ten biggest clonotypes.

The data derive from a study of alternative splicing in chronic myeloid leukemia remission (dated by TCRdb to 2019 to 2021). General notes on the study: RNA sequencing was used to profile peripheral blood taken from chronic-phase CML patients both at diagnosis and at remission, and those profiles were then compared against healthy donors. The median age was around 52 years at diagnosis, about 60 at remission and about 40 for the healthy controls. Female/male counts were 11/5 for diagnosis samples, 8/3 for remission samples and 2/4 for controls. For diagnosis, remission and control samples alike, total RNA was extracted from peripheral blood mononuclear cells using Trizol.

Study-wide findings and limitations: Blood cell composition differed strongly by timepoint, shifting from myeloid progenitor enrichment at diagnosis to mature lymphoid enrichment at remission. Blood cell composition at remission was reconfigured to resemble lymphoid cell-enriched normal controls.

Peripheral blood from over five healthy donors served as normal controls. The CDR3 has 15 amino acids, counting the end cysteine and phenylalanine. The coding DNA is unavailable. CDR1 and CDR2 (SGHTA, FQGNSA) derive from the germline V gene. The sequence came from a person aged 25-55 years in good health. The sequencing sample was made of PBMCs. In this chain, TRBV7-2 is recombined with TRBJ2-5; lacking DNA, the TRBD2 call made by TCRdb goes unchecked. This receptor carries the CDR3 CASSYRRSLRETQYF. Joined to the reference TRBV7-2 and TRBJ2-5 proteins, this CDR3 gives the full variable domain: GAGVSQSPSNKVTEKGKDVELRCDPISGHTALYWYRQSLGQGLEFLIYFQGNSAPDKSGLPSDRFSAERTGGSVSTLTIQRTQQEDSAVYLCASSYRRSLRETQYFGPGTRLLVL.